What follows are 14 T cell receptor beta chains derived from one specimen sequenced in a study of CD8+ T cells in alopecia areata (dated by TCRdb to the late 2010s). Receptor amplification or capture employed the immunoSEQ multiplex PCR assay. For TCR sequencing, RNA was extracted from every sample and reverse transcribed into cDNA to serve as template. The immuneACCESS repertoire file appears here via TCRdb, limited to in-frame rearrangements. These files lack a portion of the clones; in checked studies, under half of the deficit traces to unresolved V genes, and the cause of the others is not known. This sample has 65,000 to 95,000 clones in its table, and roughly 47% of those were observed once. Of the sample, approximately 5.4% falls within the top ten clones. The sample was NKG2D-high CD8+ T cells sorted from blood. Taken with the paper, the label for cell subset or site translates to: sorted CD8+ NKG2D-high blood T cells. The origin of the receptors is a human donor with alopecia areata.

The chain carries TRBV2 and TRBJ2-1; no reliable D call. V was cut by 5 bases and J by 9 bases, with 8 bases left in between. The CDR3 has 11 residues. Germline V lookup: CDR1 SNHLY, CDR2 FYNNEI. This chain's CDR3 is CASSSPPEQFF. The CDR3, as DNA: TGTGCCAGCAGTTCCCCCCCTGAGCAGTTCTTC.

This chain joins TRBV5-1 and TRBJ2-7, with 10 positions matching TRBD1. This CDR3 comprises 15 residues. The germline V gene encodes CDR1 SGHRS and CDR2 YFSETQ. Unmatched junction bases numbered 7, after V lost 1 base and J lost 6 bases. DNA for the CDR3: TGCGCCAGCAGCTTGTTAGGGACAGGGGTTATCGAGCAGTACTTC. This sequence encodes CASSLLGTGVIEQYF.

This clone has just one count. The genes are TRBV2 and TRBJ1-1, with D possibly being TRBD1 (6 bases). The CDR3 totals 14 residues. V was cut by 3 bases and J by 6 bases, with 14 bases left in between. CDR1 is SNHLY and CDR2 is FYNNEI in the germline V gene. In DNA, the CDR3 is TGTGCCAGCAGTGATCAGGGGATATACGCTGAAGCTTTCTTT. Amino acid sequence: CASSDQGIYAEAFF.

This clone has just a few counts. The gene calls are TRBV19 and TRBJ1-1, with 9 bases matching TRBD1. Germline V lookup: CDR1 LNHDA, CDR2 SQIVND (reference sequence). The CDR3 runs to 17 residues. The V segment lost 3 bases and the J segment 4 bases; nucleotides outside the gene matches: 12. The CDR3 loop is CASSIDPIRDRVTEAFF. The CDR3, as DNA: TGTGCCAGTAGTATTGACCCGATCCGGGACAGGGTCACTGAAGCTTTCTTT.

This clone was seen a handful of times. The chain links TRBV5-4 to TRBJ1-2; no reliable D call. This CDR3 region has 14 residues. The germline gives CDR1 SGHNT, CDR2 YYREEE (reference sequence). With 2 bases removed from V and 7 bases from J, the gap between germline ends came to 15 bases. CDR3 sequence reads: CASSFLGMGFGYTF. As DNA, the CDR3 is TGTGCCAGCAGCTTCTTAGGAATGGGTTTTGGCTACACCTTC.

This clone came up a few times. The gene calls are TRBV30 and TRBJ2-6; D unresolved. The CDR3 is 14 amino acids. Looked up from germline, CDR1 is GTSNPN and CDR2 is SVGIG (reference sequence). V gave up 2 bases and J gave up 4 bases, with 9 bases separating them. This chain's CDR3 is CAWSQGVGANVLTF. The CDR3 DNA sequence: TGTGCCTGGAGTCAAGGCGTGGGGGCCAACGTCCTGACTTTC.

This chain uses TRBV5-1 with TRBJ2-3; tentatively, D is TRBD2 (5 bases). The CDR3 sequence is 13 residues long. The V gene lost 4 bases and the J gene lost 2 bases, with 8 bases spanning the gap. Germline values: CDR1 SGHRS, CDR2 YFSETQ. Here the CDR3 reads CASSPEVTDTQYF. The DNA of the CDR3 is TGCGCCAGCAGCCCGGAGGTCACAGATACGCAGTATTTT.

This clone was seen only a few times. The CDR3 bases are TGCAGCGTTGTCTCCCAGCGGGAGTCCGACGAGCAGTACTTC. Its protein product is CSVVSQRESDEQYF. This chain connects TRBV29-1 to TRBJ2-7; 8 bases match TRBD2. The V and J ends lost 4 bases and 5 bases, in that order; junction bases with no gene match: 10. CDR1 and CDR2 from the germline V gene are SQVTM and ANQGSEA. This CDR3 is built from 14 residues.

The genes are TRBV7-2 and TRBJ2-3; D not resolved. CDR3 length equals 13 residues. V was trimmed by 1 base and J by 2 bases, leaving 4 bases between them. CDR1 SGHTA and CDR2 FQGNSA come from the germline V gene. CDR3 nucleotide sequence: TGTGCCAGCAGCTTAGGTCCCACAGATACGCAGTATTTT. Translated, it gives CASSLGPTDTQYF.

In regard to this clone: Other DNA sequences in this specimen translate into the identical CDR3. The rearrangement uses TRBV27 and TRBJ2-5; D is unresolved. Per germline, CDR1 MNHEY and CDR2 SMNVEV (reference sequence). V lost 2 bases and J 5 bases, leaving 9 bases between the germline ends. This CDR3 is 13 amino acids long. DNA for the CDR3: TGTGCCAGCAGTTTAGGGGTAGGGGAGACCCAGTACTTC. This sequence encodes CASSLGVGETQYF.

The V gene is TRBV6-5, the J gene TRBJ2-3; perhaps D is TRBD1 or TRBD2 (6 bases each). The CDR3 loop spans 15 amino acids. CDR1 is MNHEY, CDR2 SVGAGI, per germline. V shed 10 bases and J shed 1 base, with 18 bases lying between them. The CDR3 bases are TGTGCCACCCAGAACAGGGAGGAGGGCACAGATACGCAGTATTTT. Its protein is CATQNREEGTDTQYF.

This clone was seen a handful of times. The chain links TRBV2 to TRBJ1-2; 9 positions agree with TRBD1. This CDR3 is built from 15 residues. CDR1 is SNHLY, CDR2 FYNNEI, per germline. J was trimmed by 4 bases and V by 3 bases; bases with no gene match: 6. CDR3 sequence: CASSDRTGDPYGYTF. The CDR3 DNA follows: TGTGCCAGCAGTGATCGGACAGGGGACCCCTATGGCTACACCTTC.

J is TRBJ1-5 and V is TRBV9, with TRBD1 matching over 7 bases. There are 13 residues in the CDR3. CDR1 is SGDLS, CDR2 YYNGEE, per germline. V dropped 8 bases and J dropped 6; count of bases not matched to a gene: 8. In nucleotides, the CDR3 is TGTGCCAGATACAGGGGCCTCGGTCAGCCCCAGCATTTT. This codes for CARYRGLGQPQHF.

The V gene is TRBV10-3, the J gene TRBJ2-7; TRBD2 might be the D (6 bases). Trimming shortened V by 3 bases and J by 0 bases, and 9 bases separated the two germline ends. This CDR3 is built from 14 residues. The V gene's germline CDR1 is ENHRY and CDR2 SYGVKD. Here the CDR3 DNA reads TGTGCCATCAGTGACCGCGGGGCCTCCTACGAGCAGTACTTC. Translated, it gives CAISDRGASYEQYF.